This T cell receptor beta chain was identified during a study of control samples from healthy donors and cancer patients. Here immunoSEQ multiplex PCR was the method, and the copy in TCRdb shows in-frame clones only, minus some. The sample holds about 100,000 clones, 70% to 85% seen once. Germline V CDR1 and CDR2: SGHTA, FQGNSA. The CDR3 consists of 13 residues. V lost 5 bases to trimming and J lost 4 bases; unmatched junction nucleotides: 2. Sequenced: blood. The chain recombines TRBV7-2 with TRBJ1-1; 9 bases align to TRBD1. The clonotype was recovered from a man aged 18 to 29 in good health. In DNA form, the CDR3 reads TGTGCCAGCAGCGGGGACAGGGCCACTGAAGCTTTCTTT. The encoded protein is CASSGDRATEAFF.